The sample holds many counts of the clone carrying this TCR beta chain. TCRdb reprocessed the reads via MiXCR and lists one record per CDR3 protein. This table has approximately 76,000 distinct CDR3 sequences, around 3.5% appearing once. The source of the sample is a study of T cell repertoires in cytomegalovirus infection. The overall study: TCR beta signatures that were public indicated CMV infection and matching HLA type.

Germline assignment: CDR1 ENHRY and CDR2 SYGVKD. This CDR3 is built from 14 residues. With 6 bases removed from V and 0 bases from J, the gap between germline ends came to 12 bases. The origin of this receptor is a human donor in good health (CMV status not recorded). Some clones in this sample may be carry-over from other donors' samples. The chain is built from TRBV10-3 and TRBJ2-7, with unresolved D. The sample was PBMCs. The CDR3 nucleotides read TGTGCCATCAGCCCCGCAGGAGACTCCTACGAGCAGTACTTC. This codes for CAISPAGDSYEQYF.